This TCR beta chain was sequenced in a study of CD8 T cells in Susac syndrome. RNA in amounts of roughly 0.45 to 1 ug was reverse transcribed with random hexamers. TCR beta CDR3 was amplified by immunoSEQ multiplex PCR. This amplification extended across 54 Vbeta and 13 Jbeta segments. TCRdb independently ran MiXCR on the immunoSEQ multiplex PCR reads; one entry per CDR3 protein. The data show around 270,000 distinct CDR3 sequences, roughly 85% seen once. Blood CD8+ and CD4+ T cells underwent high-throughput TCR beta sequencing. Germline V gives CDR1 MDHEN, CDR2 SYDVKM. The CDR3 runs 13 residues. With 5 bases clipped from V and 8 bases from J, the junction kept 5 bases outside the gene matches.

The clonotype was recovered from a human donor with multiple sclerosis. Material for sequencing was CD8+ T cells from PBMCs. The chain recombines TRBV28 with TRBJ2-4, with 8 bases identical to TRBD2. CDR3 DNA sequence: TGTGCCAGCAGTATGGGACTAGTGGACATTCAGTACTTC. Translated: CASSMGLVDIQYF.